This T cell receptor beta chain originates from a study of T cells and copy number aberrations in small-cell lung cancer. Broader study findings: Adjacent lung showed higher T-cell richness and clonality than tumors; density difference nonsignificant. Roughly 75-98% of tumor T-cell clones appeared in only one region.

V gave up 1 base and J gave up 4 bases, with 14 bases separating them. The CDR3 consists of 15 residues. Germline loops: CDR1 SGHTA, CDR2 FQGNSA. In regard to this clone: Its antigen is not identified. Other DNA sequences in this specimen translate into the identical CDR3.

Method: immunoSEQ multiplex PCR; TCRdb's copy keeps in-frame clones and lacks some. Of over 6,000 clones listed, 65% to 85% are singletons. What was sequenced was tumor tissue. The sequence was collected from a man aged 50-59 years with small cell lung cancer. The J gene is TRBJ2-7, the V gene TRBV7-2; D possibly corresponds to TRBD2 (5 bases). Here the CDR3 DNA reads TGTGCCAGCAGCTTAGATCAGCGGAAATCTTACGAGCAGTACTTC. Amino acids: CASSLDQRKSYEQYF.